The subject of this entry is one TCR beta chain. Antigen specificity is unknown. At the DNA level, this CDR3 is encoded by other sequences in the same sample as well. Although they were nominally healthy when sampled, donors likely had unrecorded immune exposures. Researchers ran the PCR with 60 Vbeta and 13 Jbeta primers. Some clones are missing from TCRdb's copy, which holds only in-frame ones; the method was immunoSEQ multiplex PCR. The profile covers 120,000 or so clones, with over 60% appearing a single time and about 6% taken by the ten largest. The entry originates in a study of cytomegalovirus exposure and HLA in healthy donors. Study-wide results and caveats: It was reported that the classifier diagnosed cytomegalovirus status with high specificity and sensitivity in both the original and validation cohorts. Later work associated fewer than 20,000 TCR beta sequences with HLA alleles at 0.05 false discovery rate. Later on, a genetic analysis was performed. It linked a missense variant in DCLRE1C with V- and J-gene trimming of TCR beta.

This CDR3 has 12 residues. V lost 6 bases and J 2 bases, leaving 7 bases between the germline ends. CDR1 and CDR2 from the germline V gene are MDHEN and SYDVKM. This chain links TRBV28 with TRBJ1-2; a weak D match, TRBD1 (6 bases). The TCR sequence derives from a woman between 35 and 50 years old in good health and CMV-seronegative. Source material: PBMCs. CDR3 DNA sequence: TGTGCCAGCAGACAGGGAAACTATGGCTACACCTTC. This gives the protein CASRQGNYGYTF.